The sample holds a few counts of the clone carrying this T cell receptor (beta chain). Antigen specificity is unknown. Two oligonucleotides, mixed equimolar, formed the beta constant-region primer covering TRBC1 and TRBC2. Nested alpha and beta constant-region primers with the SP2 primer drove four PCR rounds on ligated cDNA. TCRdb re-derived calls from the UMI-ligation and nested PCR reads in MiXCR, one entry per CDR3 protein. The sample consists of approximately 140,000 distinct CDR3 sequences, over 20% of them appearing once. CDR3 length: 15 residues. Germline V gives CDR1 MNHNY, CDR2 SVGAGI (reference sequence). V lost 3 bases to trimming and J lost 0 bases, with 10 bases between them. This specimen belongs to a study of naive and memory T cell subsets. Study conclusions and caveats: A few larger clonotypes appeared in naive repertoires, especially CD8, possibly memory cells re-expressing CD45RA.

This chain joins TRBV6-6 and TRBJ2-3, with a possible D match to TRBD1 (6 bases). The specimen was naive CD4+ T cells from blood. This receptor was taken from a human donor in good health. CDR3 nucleotide sequence: TGTGCCAGCAGTTATACAGGGATTAGCACAGATACGCAGTATTTT. As protein: CASSYTGISTDTQYF.